This T cell receptor (beta chain) comes out of a study of CD8 T cells in ankylosing spondylitis. Study observations and caveats: Blood from ankylosing spondylitis patients appeared to carry a characteristic roughly eight-variant TCR beta motif. The disease-linked clones had a CD8+ phenotype and low blood frequencies. Reportedly, significant enrichment of disease-linked clones occurred in matched ankylosing spondylitis synovial fluid.

Germline V gives CDR1 SGHRS, CDR2 YFSETQ. The trim removed 2 bases at V and 6 bases at J, leaving 1 base unmatched. This CDR3 is 12 amino acids long. This clonotype was recorded at least ten times. The target antigen is unknown. For TCR beta, libraries came from quantitative 5'-RACE with molecular barcodes. Each CDR3 protein is one row after TCRdb ran MiXCR on the 5' RACE reads. The sample yields around 130,000 distinct CDR3 sequences, more than 6.5% seen once. The sequence was collected from a male donor with ankylosing spondylitis or in good health (not recorded which). This rearrangement joins TRBV5-1 to TRBJ1-1; 7 bases map to TRBD1. The specimen sequenced was blood, either unsorted or a sorted T cell fraction (not recorded which). The CDR3 sequence is CASSFDRAEAFF. As DNA, the CDR3 is TGCGCCAGCAGCTTCGACAGGGCTGAAGCTTTCTTT.